This T cell receptor beta chain was recovered during a study of T cells in Graves' hyperthyroidism and ophthalmopathy. Study-wide context: Peripheral blood was drawn at first diagnosis, prior to all treatment.

TCR beta CDR3 regions were amplified from RNA transcripts. TCR CDR3 regions were first amplified by RT-PCR with HTBI primers. TCRdb itself ran the multiplex PCR reads through MiXCR, one entry per CDR3 protein. The data contain more than 500,000 distinct CDR3 sequences, 12% to 15% of them singletons. Patients were excluded because of uncontrolled infection, other autoimmune disease, pregnancy or lactation. Diagnosis relied on clinical symptoms, serum thyroxine and TRAb, thyroid ultrasound and orbital computed tomography. Germline V gene lookup returns CDR1 SGHVS and CDR2 FQNEAQ. The CDR3 consists of 15 residues. Trimming took 5 bases from V and 7 from J; bases not matched to a gene: 7.

Sequences were obtained from blood. This chain uses TRBV7-8 with TRBJ1-4; 10 bases agree with TRBD1. The sequence was obtained from a middle-aged woman with Graves' hyperthyroidism. CDR3: CASSPDRGRVEKLFF. The CDR3 DNA sequence: TGTGCCAGCAGCCCAGACAGGGGGCGGGTTGAAAAACTGTTTTTT. Combining the CDR3 with reference TRBV7-8 and TRBJ1-4 gives the whole variable domain GAGVSQSPRYKVAKRGQDVALRCDPISGHVSLFWYQQALGQGPEFLTYFQNEAQLDKSGLPSDRFFAERPEGSVSTLKIQRTQQEDSAVYLCASSPDRGRVEKLFFGSGTQLSVL.